This T cell receptor (beta chain) was profiled in a study of T cell responses to AZD1222 COVID-19 vaccine. Overall study: Whether given at about 4 or about 12 weeks, second doses were pooled. Study-level results: Unmutated variant regions reportedly attract nearly half of all spike-specific TCRs. Clonal diversity may have been underestimated in mostly white British donors.

Germline V gene sequence: CDR1 SGHNT, CDR2 YYREEE (reference sequence). V shed 0 bases and J shed 7 bases, with 13 bases lying between them. The CDR3 runs 14 residues. Sequenced by immunoSEQ multiplex PCR; TCRdb stores in-frame clones only, minus some. The data hold over 75,000 clones, with 89% observed a single time. As for this clone: What it binds is unknown.

V usage is TRBV5-4 and J usage is TRBJ1-2; D is unresolved. This sequence was found in an adult in good health. This material consisted of peripheral blood, taken on day 0 of AZD1222 vaccination. The CDR3 spells CASSLADTEVGYTF. The CDR3 region has the DNA TGTGCCAGCAGCTTGGCCGACACGGAGGTTGGCTACACCTTC.